Presented here are 4 T cell receptor beta chains from one specimen sequenced in a study of cytomegalovirus exposure and HLA in healthy donors. It was with 60 Vbeta and 13 Jbeta primers that the PCR ran. Produced via immunoSEQ multiplex PCR; TCRdb's table is partial and in-frame only. This table has some 97,000 clones, about 80% appearing once. Sequenced input: PBMCs. The receptors were gathered from a female donor in good health and CMV-seropositive.

This clone was seen only a few times. V and J are TRBV7-9 and TRBJ2-1; 14 bases map to TRBD2. The CDR3 runs 19 residues. V lost 1 base to trimming and J lost 8 bases; unmatched junction nucleotides: 13. Germline-derived CDR1 and CDR2 are SEHNR and FQNEAQ (reference sequence). CDR3 sequence: CASSLVGPTSGRGSDEQFF. CDR3 sequence (DNA): TGTGCCAGCAGCTTAGTTGGCCCGACTAGCGGGAGGGGTAGCGATGAGCAGTTCTTC.

This clone is a singleton in its sample. The rearrangement joins TRBV5-1 to TRBJ2-5, with D possibly being TRBD2 (5 bases). The V end was cut by 0 bases, the J end by 2 bases, with 8 bases between. CDR1 is SGHRS, CDR2 YFSETQ, per germline. This CDR3 has 14 amino acids. CDR3 in amino acids: CASSLERRQETQYF. CDR3 nucleotides: TGCGCCAGCAGCTTGGAAAGGAGGCAAGAGACCCAGTACTTC.

This clone was found a few times. The gene calls are TRBV7-9 and TRBJ1-6; 8 bases agree with TRBD1. With 6 bases clipped from V and 13 bases from J, the junction kept 5 bases outside the gene matches. This CDR3 region has 12 residues. The germline gives CDR1 SEHNR, CDR2 FQNEAQ (reference sequence). CDR3 sequence: CASRDREGPLHF. The CDR3 nucleotides read TGTGCCAGCAGGGACAGGGAAGGGCCCCTCCACTTT.

V gene TRBV30 combines with J gene TRBJ2-7; D may be TRBD1 (5 bases). The CDR3 spans 14 residues. CDR1 is GTSNPN and CDR2 is SVGIG in the germline V gene (reference sequence). Trimming pared 4 bases from V and 2 bases from J, leaving 15 bases between. The CDR3 bases are TGTGCCTGGAATCCCTCAGGGCCCACCTACGAGCAGTACTTC. It yields the protein CAWNPSGPTYEQYF.